A selection of T cell receptor beta chains follows, all from one sample in a study of T cells after yellow fever vaccination. TCRdb recomputed calls from the 5' RACE reads with MiXCR, one row per CDR3 protein. The sample contains some 300,000 distinct CDR3 sequences, around 10% of which appear only once. Sequencing was performed on CD4+ T cells sorted from PBMCs, taken 45 days after the yellow fever booster vaccination. These receptors were taken from a man younger than 30 who received the YFV17D yellow fever vaccine. The conserved cysteine and the conserved F or W are not part of the CDR3 here. Each record gives: V gene, CDR3 length, J gene, CDR3 protein.

TRBV7-6	15	TRBJ1-5	ASSLQPTGQGSQPQH
TRBV6-5	8	TRBJ2-7	ASGQARQY
TRBV5-1	13	TRBJ1-1	ASSRDGGLSTEAF
TRBV7-2	11	TRBJ1-2	ASSLASRDGYT
TRBV7-6	14	TRBJ2-7	ASSLSYRGQGYEQY
TRBV3-1	11	TRBJ2-7	ASSHGDSYEQY
TRBV15	11	TRBJ2-7	ATAGGGSNEQY
TRBV5-1	12	TRBJ2-5	ASSSQQTQETQY
TRBV7-9	13	TRBJ1-2	ASSFGDRGQSGYT
TRBV20-1	11	TRBJ2-2	SARDTGDGELF
TRBV11-2	15	TRBJ1-1	ASRGNGVSDMNTEAF
TRBV27	11	TRBJ1-2	ASSTSNNYGYT
TRBV3-1	11	TRBJ1-1	ASSQSSGTEAF
TRBV25-1	13	TRBJ2-5	ASSERAGIQETQY
TRBV7-6	13	TRBJ1-4	ASRPNRVEREKLF
TRBV2	13	TRBJ1-6	ASSRDPVPNSPLH
TRBV5-1	13	TRBJ2-4	ASSPGGHSKNIQY
TRBV20-1	8	TRBJ1-2	SAPWAGYT
TRBV20-1	12	TRBJ2-1	SHPRGGGRDEQF
TRBV14	17	TRBJ1-4	ASSQDLPPLSQGSEKLF
TRBV9	12	TRBJ1-4	ASSVTGSHEKLF
TRBV12-3/TRBV12-4	11	TRBJ2-1	ASRNTDYNEQF
TRBV20-1	12	TRBJ2-1	SAHRGLSYNEQF
TRBV7-6	11	TRBJ2-3	ASTKQGPDTQY
TRBV7-2	13	TRBJ1-1	ASSLSGHRASEAF
TRBV5-4	13	TRBJ2-1	ASSQDRVGVNEQF
TRBV5-1	15	TRBJ2-6	ASSLVGHPSGANVLT
TRBV20-1	9	TRBJ1-2	SARGGAGYT
TRBV20-1	17	TRBJ2-3	SARPAGLAGGLSTDTQY
TRBV5-1	11	TRBJ2-5	ASNAGNQETQY
TRBV7-2	11	TRBJ2-3	ASSPAYTDTQY
TRBV20-1	10	TRBJ1-1	SAPQGFTEAF
TRBV6-5	12	TRBJ1-4	ASSRRPVDEKLF
TRBV2	11	TRBJ1-5	ASIRGTGQPQH
TRBV2	11	TRBJ1-5	ASSEVSDQPQH
TRBV7-8	14	TRBJ2-7	ASSSPSGGDSYEQY
TRBV27	9	TRBJ1-2	ASSPIEGYT
TRBV7-2	14	TRBJ2-7	ASSQAHSGQLYEQY
TRBV5-1	12	TRBJ2-5	ASSLATGQETQY